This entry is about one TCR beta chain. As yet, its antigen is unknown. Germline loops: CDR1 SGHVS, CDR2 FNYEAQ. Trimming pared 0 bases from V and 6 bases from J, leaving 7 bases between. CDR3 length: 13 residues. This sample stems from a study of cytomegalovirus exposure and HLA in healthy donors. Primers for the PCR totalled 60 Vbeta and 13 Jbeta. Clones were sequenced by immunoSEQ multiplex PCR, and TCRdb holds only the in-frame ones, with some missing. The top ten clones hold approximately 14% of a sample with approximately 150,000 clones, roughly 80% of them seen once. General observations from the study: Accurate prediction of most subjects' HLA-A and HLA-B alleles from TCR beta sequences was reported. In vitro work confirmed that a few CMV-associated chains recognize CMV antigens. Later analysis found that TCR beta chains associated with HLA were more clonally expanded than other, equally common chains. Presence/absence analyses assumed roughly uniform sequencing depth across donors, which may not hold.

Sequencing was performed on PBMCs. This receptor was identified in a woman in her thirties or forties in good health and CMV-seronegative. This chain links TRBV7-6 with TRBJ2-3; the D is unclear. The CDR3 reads CASSLAFGDTQYF. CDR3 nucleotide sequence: TGTGCCAGCAGCTTAGCGTTCGGGGATACGCAGTATTTT.